This T cell receptor (beta chain) was profiled in a study of T cells after yellow fever vaccination. General study results and limits: Although most clonotypes did not, a small share appeared in both CD4 and CD8 compartments. FACS-sorted repertoires might harbor abundant contaminating clonotypes from the bulk population.

This clonotype was seen many times. Its matching antigen is unknown. TCRdb reanalysed the 5' RACE reads using MiXCR and keeps one entry per CDR3 protein. Of 620,000 or so distinct CDR3 sequences in the sample, approximately 13% are singletons; the top ten hold under 15%. The starting material was PBMCs, obtained on the day of the yellow fever booster vaccination. This TCR was recovered from a man aged 25-45 years who received the YFV17D yellow fever vaccine.

CDR3 bases: TGCAGCGTTTCAGGACAGGGTGAGACCCAGTACTTC. Translating gives CSVSGQGETQYF. The genes are TRBV29-1 and TRBJ2-5; 8 bases line up with TRBD1. Trimming removed 5 bases from V and 5 bases from J; junction bases left unmatched: 4. The CDR3 consists of 12 residues. Germline CDR1 SQVTM, CDR2 ANQGSEA.